Sequencing of this TCR beta chain was carried out in a study of shared clonotypes between healthy human individuals. The overall study: CD8 memory received one plate per donor, CD8 naive two, CD4 memory three and CD4 naive three.

CD8 cells classed as naive were CD45RO-negative and positively selected for CCR7, excluding terminally differentiated effector memory CD45RA+ cells. The CDR3 covers 12 residues. V dropped 5 bases and J dropped 8 bases, with 12 bases sitting between them. Germline loops: CDR1 SGHAT, CDR2 FQNNGV. Sequenced by immunoSEQ multiplex PCR; TCRdb stores in-frame clones only, minus some. The data show around 2,000,000 clones, with about 95% seen just once and roughly 1.1% held by the top ten. Sequencing was performed on naive CD8+ T cells sorted from blood. The V and J genes are TRBV11-2 and TRBJ1-1; D might be TRBD1 (5 bases). This TCR derives from a man younger than 35 in good health. CDR3 nucleotides: TGTGCCAGCAGCCACATGGGACGGGAAGCTTTCTTT. This gives the protein CASSHMGREAFF.